These T cell receptor beta chains were read from a single sample in a study of cytomegalovirus exposure and HLA in healthy donors. Some clones are missing from TCRdb's copy, which holds only in-frame ones; the method was immunoSEQ multiplex PCR. The data contain about 110,000 clones, over 65% of them singletons. The source material was PBMCs. Source of these receptors: a woman aged 30 to 39 in good health and CMV-seronegative. The CDR3 runs from the conserved cysteine through the conserved F or W. D genes are given only for firm matches. Some rows mark clone size as missing; the rest say once, few, many or name a class of expanded clone.

J gene: TRBJ2-7
D gene: NA
V gene: TRBV5-1
clone size: NA
CDR3 DNA: TGCGCCAGCAGCTGGAAGGCACAAGGTCCCAGCGACGAGCAGTACTTC
CDR3 protein: CASSWKAQGPSDEQYF

J gene: TRBJ1-2
D gene: TRBD1
V gene: TRBV9
clone size: NA
CDR3 DNA: TGTGCCAGCAGCGCAGGACAGGGATCCTATGGCTACACCTTC
CDR3 protein: CASSAGQGSYGYTF

J gene: TRBJ2-7
D gene: TRBD1
V gene: TRBV5-1
clone size: NA
CDR3 DNA: TGCGCCAGCAGCTGGGGGGACAGGACCAACGAGCAGTACTTC
CDR3 protein: CASSWGDRTNEQYF

J gene: TRBJ1-1
D gene: NA
V gene: TRBV11-3
clone size: NA
CDR3 DNA: TGTGCCAGCAGCTGGACTGCTAACACTGAAGCTTTCTTT
CDR3 protein: CASSWTANTEAFF

J gene: TRBJ2-3
D gene: TRBD1
V gene: TRBV7-9
clone size: NA
CDR3 DNA: TGTGCCAGCAGCTTAGTTGGGACAGGGGCAGCAGATACGCAGTATTTT
CDR3 protein: CASSLVGTGAADTQYF

J gene: TRBJ1-4
D gene: NA
V gene: TRBV9
clone size: NA
CDR3 DNA: TGTGCCAGCAGCGCGACAGGCCTCGGCCCTGGGAAACTGTTTTTT
CDR3 protein: CASSATGLGPGKLFF

J gene: TRBJ1-2
D gene: TRBD1
V gene: TRBV6-1
clone size: NA
CDR3 DNA: TGTGCCAGCAGTGAAGAGGCAGGGGGAAACTATGGCTACACCTTC
CDR3 protein: CASSEEAGGNYGYTF

J gene: TRBJ1-2
D gene: NA
V gene: TRBV19
clone size: NA
CDR3 DNA: TGTGCCAGTAGTATTTGGGTCAGCGACTATGGCTACACCTTC
CDR3 protein: CASSIWVSDYGYTF

J gene: TRBJ1-1
D gene: TRBD1
V gene: TRBV2
clone size: NA
CDR3 DNA: TGTGCCAGCACAACAGGGGGGACTGAAGCTTTCTTT
CDR3 protein: CASTTGGTEAFF

J gene: TRBJ2-3
D gene: TRBD2
V gene: TRBV5-1
clone size: once
CDR3 DNA: TGCGCCAGCAGGTCCCGGATAGCGGGGATGGATACGCAGTATTTT
CDR3 protein: CASRSRIAGMDTQYF

J gene: TRBJ1-3
D gene: NA
V gene: TRBV11-2
clone size: NA
CDR3 DNA: TGTGCCAGCAGCCGACAGAAGCCCTCTGGAAACACCATATATTTT
CDR3 protein: CASSRQKPSGNTIYF

J gene: TRBJ1-1
D gene: NA
V gene: TRBV30
clone size: few
CDR3 DNA: TGTGCCTGGAATGGCGGCACTGAAGCTTTCTTT
CDR3 protein: CAWNGGTEAFF

J gene: TRBJ2-7
D gene: TRBD1
V gene: TRBV2
clone size: NA
CDR3 DNA: TGTGCCAGTCGACAGGGCTCCTACGAGCAGTACTTC
CDR3 protein: CASRQGSYEQYF

J gene: TRBJ2-3
D gene: TRBD2
V gene: TRBV4-2
clone size: few
CDR3 DNA: TGTGCCAGCAGCCAGGCGACTAGCGGGGGGGGGACAGATACGCAGTATTTT
CDR3 protein: CASSQATSGGGTDTQYF

J gene: TRBJ2-1
D gene: TRBD2
V gene: TRBV30
clone size: NA
CDR3 DNA: TGTGCCTGGAGTGGACTAGCGGGAGGATATGGTGAGCAGTTCTTC
CDR3 protein: CAWSGLAGGYGEQFF

J gene: TRBJ2-3
D gene: TRBD2
V gene: TRBV7-9
clone size: NA
CDR3 DNA: TGTGCCAGCAGCTCCAATTTAGCGGGAGGGTCAAGCACAGATACGCAGTATTTT
CDR3 protein: CASSSNLAGGSSTDTQYF

J gene: TRBJ2-7
D gene: TRBD1
V gene: TRBV19
clone size: few
CDR3 DNA: TGTGCCAGTAGTGTAGGACAGGGGGTGCACTACGAGCAGTACTTC
CDR3 protein: CASSVGQGVHYEQYF

J gene: TRBJ2-7
D gene: NA
V gene: TRBV5-1
clone size: NA
CDR3 DNA: TGCGCCAGCAGCTTGGTTGAGGCTCGGGGTGAGCAGTACTTC
CDR3 protein: CASSLVEARGEQYF

J gene: TRBJ2-5
D gene: NA
V gene: TRBV4-2
clone size: NA
CDR3 DNA: TGTGCCAGCAGCCAAGGGGGCGGGGTCCGGGAGACCCAGTACTTC
CDR3 protein: CASSQGGGVRETQYF

J gene: TRBJ1-1
D gene: NA
V gene: TRBV10-3
clone size: NA
CDR3 DNA: TGTGCCACCTCCGAAAAGGAGGAGGGGACTGAAGCTTTCTTT
CDR3 protein: CATSEKEEGTEAFF

J gene: TRBJ1-5
D gene: NA
V gene: TRBV6-5
clone size: NA
CDR3 DNA: TGTGCCAGCAGTTACTTAGGGGCAGGACAGCCCCAGCATTTT
CDR3 protein: CASSYLGAGQPQHF

J gene: TRBJ2-7
D gene: TRBD1
V gene: TRBV4-3
clone size: NA
CDR3 DNA: TGCGCCAGCAGCCAAGAGGGACAGGGGATCTACGAGCAGTACTTC
CDR3 protein: CASSQEGQGIYEQYF

J gene: TRBJ2-2
D gene: NA
V gene: TRBV27
clone size: NA
CDR3 DNA: TGTGCCACTTCGTCCACACCGAACACCGGGGAGCTGTTTTTT
CDR3 protein: CATSSTPNTGELFF

J gene: TRBJ1-1
D gene: NA
V gene: TRBV5-1
clone size: NA
CDR3 DNA: TGCGCCAGCAGCCTAAGAACTAACACTGAAGCTTTCTTT
CDR3 protein: CASSLRTNTEAFF

J gene: TRBJ1-1
D gene: NA
V gene: TRBV25-1
clone size: NA
CDR3 DNA: TGTGCCAGCAGCCCGGGGGACGAGAACACTGAAGCTTTCTTT
CDR3 protein: CASSPGDENTEAFF

J gene: TRBJ1-5
D gene: NA
V gene: TRBV2
clone size: NA
CDR3 DNA: TGTGCCAGCAGTGTTCAGAAGGGGGGGAGTCAGCCCCAGCATTTT
CDR3 protein: CASSVQKGGSQPQHF

J gene: TRBJ2-5
D gene: NA
V gene: TRBV7-9
clone size: NA
CDR3 DNA: TGTGCCAGCAGCCCCGGTTTGCGGGTCCAAGAGACCCAGTACTTC
CDR3 protein: CASSPGLRVQETQYF

J gene: TRBJ1-1
D gene: NA
V gene: TRBV5-1
clone size: once
CDR3 DNA: TGCGCCAGCAGCTTGGCCGTATCCCGGAACACTGAAGCTTTCTTT
CDR3 protein: CASSLAVSRNTEAFF

J gene: TRBJ2-2
D gene: NA
V gene: TRBV4-3
clone size: NA
CDR3 DNA: TGCGCCAGCAGCCAAATCCGGGGGAGCCTAAACACCGGGGAGCTGTTTTTT
CDR3 protein: CASSQIRGSLNTGELFF

J gene: TRBJ1-6
D gene: TRBD1
V gene: TRBV19
clone size: NA
CDR3 DNA: TGTGCCAGTACCCATAGCCGGGACAGAAATTCACCCCTCCACTTT
CDR3 protein: CASTHSRDRNSPLHF

J gene: TRBJ2-1
D gene: TRBD2
V gene: TRBV5-1
clone size: NA
CDR3 DNA: TGCGCCAGCAGGAGCGGGATCCTTCCTGGGAATGAGCAGTTCTTC
CDR3 protein: CASRSGILPGNEQFF

J gene: TRBJ2-7
D gene: TRBD1
V gene: TRBV18
clone size: NA
CDR3 DNA: TGTGCCAGCTCATCAGCTCCGGGACAGGGCTACGAGCAGTACTTC
CDR3 protein: CASSSAPGQGYEQYF

J gene: TRBJ1-1
D gene: NA
V gene: TRBV29-1
clone size: NA
CDR3 DNA: TGCAGCGTGGCTAAGACGGGAAACACTGAAGCTTTCTTT
CDR3 protein: CSVAKTGNTEAFF

J gene: TRBJ2-7
D gene: TRBD2
V gene: TRBV11-3
clone size: NA
CDR3 DNA: TGTGCCAGCAGCTCTCATAGCGGGGGAACCCCCGAGCAGTACTTC
CDR3 protein: CASSSHSGGTPEQYF

J gene: TRBJ1-6
D gene: TRBD1
V gene: TRBV27
clone size: NA
CDR3 DNA: TGTGCCAGCAGTTCAGGGGGAGAGGTTTCACCCCTCCACTTT
CDR3 protein: CASSSGGEVSPLHF

J gene: TRBJ2-7
D gene: TRBD2
V gene: TRBV7-8
clone size: NA
CDR3 DNA: TGTGCCAGCAGCCCCGAGGGGTGGGCTAGCGGGACGCACGAGCAGTACTTC
CDR3 protein: CASSPEGWASGTHEQYF

J gene: TRBJ1-1
D gene: NA
V gene: TRBV30
clone size: NA
CDR3 DNA: TGTGCCTGGAGACAACAGGGCCTTGAAGCTTTCTTT
CDR3 protein: CAWRQQGLEAFF

J gene: TRBJ2-2
D gene: TRBD1
V gene: TRBV19
clone size: few
CDR3 DNA: TGTGCCAGTAGTATTTGGACAGGGGTCACCGGGGAGCTGTTTTTT
CDR3 protein: CASSIWTGVTGELFF

J gene: TRBJ2-3
D gene: NA
V gene: TRBV9
clone size: NA
CDR3 DNA: TGTGCCAGCAGCCCCTGGACAGCATCTAGCACAGATACGCAGTATTTT
CDR3 protein: CASSPWTASSTDTQYF

J gene: TRBJ1-2
D gene: NA
V gene: TRBV6-5
clone size: once
CDR3 DNA: TGTGCCAGCAGTTACTCGGGGAGGGCGTCTGGCTACACCTTC
CDR3 protein: CASSYSGRASGYTF

J gene: TRBJ1-1
D gene: TRBD1
V gene: TRBV19
clone size: NA
CDR3 DNA: TGTGCCAGTAGTTTTCAGGGGGACACTGAAGCTTTCTTT
CDR3 protein: CASSFQGDTEAFF

J gene: TRBJ2-7
D gene: TRBD2
V gene: TRBV28
clone size: NA
CDR3 DNA: TGTGCCAACAGTTCCCCGTTAGGGGAGGGAACGGTGTACTTC
CDR3 protein: CANSSPLGEGTVYF

J gene: TRBJ1-2
D gene: NA
V gene: TRBV18
clone size: NA
CDR3 DNA: TGTGCCAGCTCACCGAAACAGGGTACCTATGGCTACACCTTC
CDR3 protein: CASSPKQGTYGYTF

J gene: TRBJ1-5
D gene: TRBD1
V gene: TRBV6-5
clone size: NA
CDR3 DNA: TGTGCCAGCAGCCTAAGGACAGGGGTTCAGCCCCAGCATTTT
CDR3 protein: CASSLRTGVQPQHF

J gene: TRBJ1-4
D gene: TRBD1
V gene: TRBV5-1
clone size: NA
CDR3 DNA: TGCGCCAGCAGCTACCGGGACAGTAATACCTATGAAAAACTGTTTTTT
CDR3 protein: CASSYRDSNTYEKLFF

J gene: TRBJ1-3
D gene: NA
V gene: TRBV7-9
clone size: few
CDR3 DNA: TGTGCCAGCAGCCTCGAGGGTATTGACACCATATATTTT
CDR3 protein: CASSLEGIDTIYF

J gene: TRBJ1-2
D gene: NA
V gene: TRBV7-2
clone size: once
CDR3 DNA: TGTGCCAGCAGCTACGAGTCCTTAAGAGGGGGCTACACCTTC
CDR3 protein: CASSYESLRGGYTF

J gene: TRBJ2-1
D gene: NA
V gene: TRBV27
clone size: NA
CDR3 DNA: TGTGCCAGCAGTCCAATAGGCGGGACGGTATACAATGAGCAGTTCTTC
CDR3 protein: CASSPIGGTVYNEQFF

J gene: TRBJ1-5
D gene: NA
V gene: TRBV28
clone size: few
CDR3 DNA: TGTGCCAGCAGTTCACGGTCCTTAAATCAGCCCCAGCATTTT
CDR3 protein: CASSSRSLNQPQHF

J gene: TRBJ2-2
D gene: TRBD1
V gene: TRBV6-1
clone size: NA
CDR3 DNA: TGTGCCAGCGGACAGGGAGTGACCGGGGAGCTGTTTTTT
CDR3 protein: CASGQGVTGELFF

J gene: TRBJ2-2
D gene: TRBD1
V gene: TRBV7-2
clone size: NA
CDR3 DNA: TGTGCCAGCAGCTTGATCCTTTCAGGGGGCGTCGGCGGGGAGCTGTTTTTT
CDR3 protein: CASSLILSGGVGGELFF

J gene: TRBJ1-5
D gene: TRBD1
V gene: TRBV6-1
clone size: NA
CDR3 DNA: TGTGCCAGCAGTGAAGCGTGGACAGGGGATGTGCCCCAGCATTTT
CDR3 protein: CASSEAWTGDVPQHF

J gene: TRBJ1-1
D gene: NA
V gene: TRBV30
clone size: few
CDR3 DNA: TGTGCCTGGAGTGTACGTTTGGCAGCCGGAAGGGGTACTGAAGCTTTCTTT
CDR3 protein: CAWSVRLAAGRGTEAFF

J gene: TRBJ1-2
D gene: NA
V gene: TRBV5-4
clone size: NA
CDR3 DNA: TGTGCCAGCAGCTTCCCGGATGGGGCGGACTATGGCTACACCTTC
CDR3 protein: CASSFPDGADYGYTF

J gene: TRBJ1-1
D gene: NA
V gene: TRBV6-5
clone size: NA
CDR3 DNA: TGTGCCACCGAGTCCCCAGCAGGGAACACTGAAGCTTTCTTT
CDR3 protein: CATESPAGNTEAFF

J gene: TRBJ1-4
D gene: NA
V gene: TRBV27
clone size: NA
CDR3 DNA: TGTGCCAGCAGTCTCGGGGGGGTGGGTGAAAAACTGTTTTTT
CDR3 protein: CASSLGGVGEKLFF

J gene: TRBJ2-7
D gene: TRBD2
V gene: TRBV7-9
clone size: NA
CDR3 DNA: TGTGCCAGCAGCTTATACCTAGCGGGGACCTACGAGCAGTACTTC
CDR3 protein: CASSLYLAGTYEQYF

J gene: TRBJ1-2
D gene: TRBD1
V gene: TRBV7-8
clone size: few
CDR3 DNA: TGTGCCAGCAGCTTATTGGACAGGGACGCCTACACCTTC
CDR3 protein: CASSLLDRDAYTF

J gene: TRBJ2-5
D gene: TRBD2
V gene: TRBV5-4
clone size: once
CDR3 DNA: TGTGCCAGCGGGGCCGGGGGGGGGCAAGAGACCCAGTACTTC
CDR3 protein: CASGAGGGQETQYF